These 23 T cell receptor beta chains came from one sample sequenced in a study of blood T cells in healthy people across ages (dated by TCRdb to 2013 to 2016). The library relied on 5' RACE. The data were produced on an Illumina HiSeq 2500. A second PCR of about 7 to 12 cycles was run with a J-beta primer mix and a sample-barcoded 5' primer. In TCRdb, the public reads were trimmed at Q25 with fastp and aligned with MiXCR, with productive beta chains retained. Duplicate CDR3 protein sequences are folded into a single record with the most common DNA and genes. In all, the sample holds approximately 320,000 distinct CDR3 sequences, and less than 30% of those were seen once. Approximately 29% of the sample lies in the top ten. Sequenced sample: blood. The receptor source for this set is a woman in her 70s in good health.

This clonotype was observed a handful of times. V gene TRBV29-1 combines with J gene TRBJ1-1; unclear D gene. CDR1 is SQVTM and CDR2 is ANQGSEA in the germline V gene. This CDR3 comprises 13 residues. V gave up 4 bases and J gave up 1 base, with 10 bases separating them. This CDR3 reads CSVGSAGNTEAFF. The CDR3 coding sequence is TGCAGCGTTGGATCTGCCGGGAACACTGAAGCTTTCTTT.

V usage is TRBV29-1 and J usage is TRBJ2-5; D perhaps matches TRBD2 (6 bases). CDR3 size: 14 residues. Deletions cut 6 bases from V and 2 bases from J, with 16 bases between. Germline assignment: CDR1 SQVTM and CDR2 ANQGSEA. CDR3 nucleotides: TGCAGCGTCCGGTTGTGGGAGGCACAAGAGACCCAGTACTTC. This encodes CSVRLWEAQETQYF.

This clonotype occurred many times. The chain recombines TRBV14 with TRBJ2-2; the D gene is possibly TRBD1 (5 bases). V was pared by 0 bases and J by 5 bases, with 7 bases between. Germline V lookup: CDR1 SGHDN, CDR2 FVKESK. The CDR3 sequence is 14 residues long. The chain's CDR3 is CASSQDRVTGELFF. The DNA for the CDR3 is TGTGCCAGCAGCCAAGACAGGGTAACCGGGGAGCTGTTTTTT.

The chain has TRBV20-1 and TRBJ1-2; D is uncertain. Germline assignment: CDR1 DFQATT and CDR2 SNEGSKA (reference sequence). This CDR3 has 11 residues. V lost 5 bases to trimming and J lost 8 bases, with 12 bases between them. The CDR3 here is CSAPRREGYTF. The CDR3 DNA follows: TGCAGTGCTCCCAGGCGTGAGGGCTACACCTTC.

This clonotype was seen a single time. V usage is TRBV28 and J usage is TRBJ1-2, with D maybe TRBD1 (5 bases). Trimming shortened V by 6 bases and J by 13 bases, and 15 bases separated the two germline ends. The CDR3 is 11 amino acids. Looked up from germline, CDR1 is MDHEN and CDR2 is SYDVKM. In nucleotides, the CDR3 is TGTGCCAGCAGCTCTGTCACCGACAGCACCTTC. It translates to CASSSVTDSTF.

V is TRBV6-5 and J is TRBJ2-2; tentative D call: TRBD2 (6 bases). The V and J ends lost 5 bases and 2 bases respectively, with 12 bases between them. The germline CDR1 and CDR2 sequences are MNHEY and SVGAGI. The CDR3 extends over 15 amino acids. The CDR3 DNA sequence: TGTGCCAGCAGTACCGGGGGTATTAACACCGGGGAGCTGTTTTTT. Residues: CASSTGGINTGELFF.

The sample holds a few counts of this clonotype. J is TRBJ1-2 and V is TRBV12-5; D unresolved. V lost 0 bases and J lost 6, with 2 bases in between. The CDR3 has 11 residues. Germline V gene data show CDR1 as LGHNT and CDR2 as FRNRAP. The CDR3: CASGLVNGYTF. CDR3 bases: TGTGCTAGTGGTTTGGTAAATGGCTACACCTTC.

The chain uses TRBV20-1 and TRBJ2-1, with 8 bases identical to TRBD2. The germline CDR1 and CDR2 sequences are DFQATT and SNEGSKA (reference sequence). The V segment lost 6 bases and the J segment 0 bases; nucleotides outside the gene matches: 4. The CDR3 is 14 residues long. CDR3 in amino acids: CSAPGGSSYNEQFF. CDR3 coding DNA: TGCAGTGCACCGGGGGGGAGCTCCTACAATGAGCAGTTCTTC.

This chain uses TRBV6-5 with TRBJ1-4, with D maybe TRBD1 (5 bases). Germline lookup yields CDR1 MNHEY and CDR2 SVGAGI. There are 12 residues in the CDR3. V was cut by 5 bases and J by 8 bases, with 9 bases left in between. CDR3 in DNA: TGTGCCAGCAGTCCCCGGGGGGAAAAACTGTTTTTT. It encodes CASSPRGEKLFF.

In this sample, this clonotype turned up a few times. The chain is built from TRBV12-3 or TRBV12-4 and TRBJ2-7, with TRBD2 identical over 8 bases. The CDR3 extends over 14 amino acids. V lost 6 bases, J lost 1 base, and 5 bases stayed unmatched. CDR3 sequence: CASRAGGSSYEQYF. In DNA, the CDR3 is TGTGCCAGCAGGGCGGGAGGCTCATCCTACGAGCAGTACTTC.

The V and J genes are TRBV24-1 and TRBJ2-1; 7 positions match TRBD2. The V gene end was trimmed by 3 bases and the J gene end by 3 bases; junction bases not matched to a gene: 7. Germline V CDR1 and CDR2: KGHDR, SFDVKD. The CDR3 is made up of 16 amino acids. The CDR3 protein is CATSDPTGRGYNEQFF. The CDR3, as DNA: TGTGCCACCAGTGATCCGACGGGGAGGGGCTACAATGAGCAGTTCTTC.

The chain links TRBV5-6 to TRBJ2-5, with 9 bases that match TRBD1. Germline V gene lookup returns CDR1 SGHDT and CDR2 YYEEEE. This CDR3 is built from 14 residues. After removal of 6 bases from V and 5 bases from J, the junction contained 8 bases not matched to a gene. CDR3 DNA sequence: TGTGCCAGCAAGACCGGGACAGGGAGGGAGACCCAGTACTTC. As protein: CASKTGTGRETQYF.

This clonotype was seen a few times. The V gene is TRBV7-2, the J gene TRBJ2-7; 10 positions match TRBD2. CDR3 length: 15 amino acids. Germline assignment: CDR1 SGHTA and CDR2 FQGNSA. The V segment lost 1 base and the J segment 6 bases; nucleotides outside the gene matches: 6. CDR3 residues: CASSLEASGRFEQYF. CDR3 coding DNA: TGTGCCAGCAGCTTAGAGGCTAGCGGGAGATTCGAGCAGTACTTC. The full variable domain, in which reference TRBV7-2 and TRBJ2-7 provide the parts outside the CDR3, is GAGVSQSPSNKVTEKGKDVELRCDPISGHTALYWYRQSLGQGLEFLIYFQGNSAPDKSGLPSDRFSAERTGGSVSTLTIQRTQQEDSAVYLCASSLEASGRFEQYFGPGTRLTVT.

This chain links TRBV11-2 with TRBJ2-5; D is ambiguous. The J call is doubtful: the DNA matches TRBJ2-1 better. Germline V gene sequence: CDR1 SGHAT, CDR2 FQNNGV. CDR3 length equals 15 residues. The CDR3 bases are TGTGCCAGCAGCTCCTCGACCCCCGGCTTGGATGAGCAGTTCTTC. It specifies CASSSSTPGLDEQFF.

The rearrangement uses TRBV12-3 or TRBV12-4 and TRBJ2-1, with 7 bases that match TRBD2. The DNA end lines up better with TRBJ2-7; the J call may be wrong. There are 14 residues in the CDR3. The CDR3 spells CASSTSAQGLEQYF. DNA of the CDR3: TGTGCCAGCAGCACTAGCGCCCAGGGTCTCGAGCAGTACTTC.

This chain links TRBV20-1 with TRBJ2-4, with 8 bases identical to TRBD1. CDR1 is DFQATT, CDR2 SNEGSKA, per germline (reference sequence). The CDR3 runs to 16 residues. V gave up 6 bases and J gave up 0 bases; unmatched junction bases: 10. The CDR3 loop reads CSAGQMDRVAKNIQYF. CDR3 nucleotide sequence: TGCAGTGCGGGGCAGATGGACAGGGTAGCCAAAAACATTCAGTACTTC.

The CDR3 DNA reads as TGTGCCAGCACCACAGGGGGGGACATTCAGTACTTC. Encoded protein: CASTTGGDIQYF. The chain employs TRBV28 and TRBJ2-4; maybe TRBD1 (8 bases). Germline lookup yields CDR1 MDHEN and CDR2 SYDVKM. The CDR3 is 12 residues long. Trimming stripped 7 bases from V and 8 bases from J, with 12 bases between.

This clonotype was seen many times. The V gene is TRBV28, the J gene TRBJ2-1; 12 nucleotides agree with TRBD2. The germline gives CDR1 MDHEN, CDR2 SYDVKM. The trim removed 6 bases at V and 0 bases at J, leaving 3 bases unmatched. The CDR3 covers 16 residues. The CDR3 loop reads CASSKTSGSSYNEQFF. The CDR3 DNA sequence: TGTGCCAGCAGCAAGACTAGCGGGAGCTCCTACAATGAGCAGTTCTTC.

This clonotype has only a few counts. A much larger clone lies a single base off, so this may be a read error. V and J are TRBV20-1 and TRBJ2-4; the D is unclear. The CDR3 runs to 13 residues. Germline CDR1 is DFQATT and CDR2 is SNEGSKA (reference sequence). As DNA, the CDR3 is TGCAATGCTCGAGGCCCGACGGAAAACATTCAGTACTTC. The encoded protein is CNARGPTENIQYF.

The genes are TRBV7-9 and TRBJ2-5; D is perhaps TRBD1 (5 bases). The germline gives CDR1 SEHNR, CDR2 FQNEAQ (reference sequence). Trimming pared 5 bases from V and 5 bases from J, leaving 12 bases between. The CDR3 contains 13 residues. In nucleotides, the CDR3 is TGTGCCAGCAGCCGACAGCCCCAGGAGACCCAGTACTTC. It translates to CASSRQPQETQYF.

CDR3 in DNA: TGCAGTGCTCGGGCCGGGACTAGCGCGTTCCTTTCCTACGAGCAGTACTTC. The encoded protein is CSARAGTSAFLSYEQYF. V usage is TRBV20-1 and J usage is TRBJ2-5, with 10 bases matching TRBD2. Judging by the DNA end, TRBJ2-7 fits better; the J call may be wrong. CDR1 is DFQATT, CDR2 SNEGSKA, per germline (reference sequence). This CDR3 spans 17 amino acids.

This clonotype turned up a few times. V usage is TRBV20-1 and J usage is TRBJ2-7, with a possible D match to TRBD2 (8 bases). This CDR3 contains 16 residues. V lost 0 bases and J 3 bases, leaving 18 bases between the germline ends. The germline CDR1 and CDR2 sequences are DFQATT and SNEGSKA (reference sequence). The CDR3 loop is CSARDPGGDRVYEQYF. DNA of the CDR3: TGCAGTGCTAGAGATCCCGGGGGGGACAGAGTCTACGAGCAGTACTTC.

The V gene is TRBV12-5, the J gene TRBJ2-4; D might be TRBD2 (5 bases). Germline V lookup: CDR1 LGHNT, CDR2 FRNRAP. The CDR3 totals 14 residues. V was cut by 7 bases and J by 2 bases, with 12 bases left in between. CDR3 loop: CASASGDSKNIQYF. CDR3 bases: TGTGCTAGTGCGTCCGGGGATTCCAAAAACATTCAGTACTTC.